The following is a T cell receptor beta chain sequence with its context. The antigen remains undetermined. Trimming shortened V by 0 bases and J by 3 bases, and 14 bases separated the two germline ends. This CDR3 is 16 amino acids long. Germline V gene lookup returns CDR1 KGHSH and CDR2 LQKENI. Thyroid surgery took place with no prior treatment in any patient. The data belong to a study of metastatic and nonmetastatic thyroid tumors. Study summary: Malignant thyroid and benign thyroid patients provided blood and tumor or nodule tissue whose repertoires were compared. Overall study results and limits: In blood and tumor, TCR beta diversity was reportedly significantly higher in malignant thyroid tumors than in benign nodules.

Study processing details: Clinicopathological groups supplied CDR3 differences that were used to build a distant-metastasis classifier for papillary thyroid cancer. TCRdb reprocessed the PCR reads using MiXCR. TCRdb, not the authors, supplied the V and J calls. The repertoire includes roughly 59,000 clones, roughly 16% of them detected once, and around 9% sits in the top ten. This TCR came from a male donor with papillary thyroid cancer or a benign thyroid nodule (not recorded which). Some clones in this sample may be carry-over from other donors' samples. The chain recombines TRBV18 with TRBJ2-5; maybe TRBD1 (6 bases). The sequenced material came from blood. The CDR3 nucleotides are TGTGCCAGCTCACCACCGGGGAACAGGGCTAAAGAGACCCAGTACTTC. Protein product: CASSPPGNRAKETQYF.